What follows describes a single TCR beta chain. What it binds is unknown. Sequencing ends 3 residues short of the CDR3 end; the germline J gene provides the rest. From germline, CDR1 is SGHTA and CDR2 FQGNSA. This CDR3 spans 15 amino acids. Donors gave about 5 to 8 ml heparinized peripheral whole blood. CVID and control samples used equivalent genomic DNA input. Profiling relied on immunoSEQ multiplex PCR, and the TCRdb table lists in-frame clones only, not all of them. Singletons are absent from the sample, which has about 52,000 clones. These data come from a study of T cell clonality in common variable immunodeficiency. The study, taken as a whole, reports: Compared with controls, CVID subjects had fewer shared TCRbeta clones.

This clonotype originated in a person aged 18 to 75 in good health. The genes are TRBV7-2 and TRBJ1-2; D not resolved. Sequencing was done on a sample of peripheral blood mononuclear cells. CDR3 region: CASSIRTSGRESYTF. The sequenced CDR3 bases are TGTGCCAGCAGCATCAGGACTAGCGGGAGGGAGAGC.